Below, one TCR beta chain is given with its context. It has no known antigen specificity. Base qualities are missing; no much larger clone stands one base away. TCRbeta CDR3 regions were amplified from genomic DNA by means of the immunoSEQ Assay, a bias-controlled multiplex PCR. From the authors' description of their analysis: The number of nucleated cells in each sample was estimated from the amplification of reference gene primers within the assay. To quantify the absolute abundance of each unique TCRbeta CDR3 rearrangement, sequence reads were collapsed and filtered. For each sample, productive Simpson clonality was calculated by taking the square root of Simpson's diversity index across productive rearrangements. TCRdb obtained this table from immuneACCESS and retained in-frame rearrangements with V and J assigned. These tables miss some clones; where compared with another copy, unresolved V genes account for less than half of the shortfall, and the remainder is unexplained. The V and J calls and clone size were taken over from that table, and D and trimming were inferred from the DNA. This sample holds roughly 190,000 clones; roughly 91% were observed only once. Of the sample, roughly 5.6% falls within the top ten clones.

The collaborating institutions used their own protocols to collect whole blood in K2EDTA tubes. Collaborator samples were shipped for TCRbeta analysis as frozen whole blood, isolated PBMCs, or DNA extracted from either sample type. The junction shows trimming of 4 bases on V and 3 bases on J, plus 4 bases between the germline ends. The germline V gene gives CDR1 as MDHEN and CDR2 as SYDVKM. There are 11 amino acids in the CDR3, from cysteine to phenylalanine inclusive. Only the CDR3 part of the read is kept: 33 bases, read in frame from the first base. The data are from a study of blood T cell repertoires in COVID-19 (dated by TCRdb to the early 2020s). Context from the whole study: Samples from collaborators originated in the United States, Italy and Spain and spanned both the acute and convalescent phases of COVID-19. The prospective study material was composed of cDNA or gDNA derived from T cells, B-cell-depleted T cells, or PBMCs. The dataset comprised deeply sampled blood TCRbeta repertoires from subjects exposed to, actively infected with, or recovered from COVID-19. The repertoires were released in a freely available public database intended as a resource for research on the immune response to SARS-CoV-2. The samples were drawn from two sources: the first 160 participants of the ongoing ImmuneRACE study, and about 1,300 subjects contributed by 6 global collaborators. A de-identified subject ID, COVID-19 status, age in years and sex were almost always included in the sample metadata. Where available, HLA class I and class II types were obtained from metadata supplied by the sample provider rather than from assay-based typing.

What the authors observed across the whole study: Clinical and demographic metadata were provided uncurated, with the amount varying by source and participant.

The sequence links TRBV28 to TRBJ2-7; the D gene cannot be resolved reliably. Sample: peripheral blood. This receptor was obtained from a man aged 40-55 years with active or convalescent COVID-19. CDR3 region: CASSSDYEQYF. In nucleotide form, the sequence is TGTGCCAGCAGTTCAGACTACGAGCAGTACTTC.